This record covers a single T cell receptor (beta chain). Its antigen is not yet known. Base-call qualities are not available, and no considerably larger clone is one nucleotide away. Library preparation used the immunoSEQ multiplex PCR assay. DNA from the cultured, isolated CD4+ T cells was subjected to TCR beta CDR3 sequencing. Turning to the authors' computational methods: The analysis removed non-productive TCR sequences, trimmed reads to the CDR3 region, and retained only CDR3s that were 7 or more amino acids long. Antigen-specific clonotypes were identified using the MANAFEST web app by comparison of expansion in peptide wells against reference cultures. Positive clones required FDR<0.05 expansion versus reference and all other wells, odds ratio above 5, and frequency above 0.1% in two replicate wells. A clonotype was defined as cross-reactive if the clonotype was significantly expanded both in SARS-CoV-2 spike wells and in at least one common cold coronavirus spike condition. Levenshtein distance calculated with the stringdist R package was used to assess CDR3 similarity, and unrooted trees were constructed with ape in R 3.6.1. This immuneACCESS table, as held by TCRdb, lists in-frame sequences with V and J called but not all clones. Of the missing ones, under half trace to an unresolved V gene in checked studies; the others have no known cause. Clone size and the V and J calls come from that table; the DNA yielded D and trimming. A total of 55,000 to 75,000 clones appear in this sample, roughly 72% of them only once. The top ten clones comprise less than 5% of the sample.

In the ViraFEST assay, PBMC were stimulated with viral peptide pools, and antigen-specific CD4+ T cell clonotypes were then identified by expansion using TCR sequencing. After more than 9 days of culture, CD4+ T cells were isolated with the EasySep CD4+ T cell isolation kit. Negative nucleocapsid antibody results before and after vaccination confirmed that the healthy vaccine recipients had no prior SARS-CoV-2 infection. Each well held more than 1.5 million PBMC cultured in IMDM containing roughly 5% human AB serum, 9 to 10 IU/ml IL-2 and gentamicin, along with approximately 10 ug/ml peptides. Half of the culture medium was replaced with fresh IL-2-containing medium on days 3 and 7. Unless noted otherwise, every peptide stimulation condition was cultured in triplicate wells. Using Ficoll-Paque Plus gradient centrifugation, PBMC were separated from whole blood and then either used fresh or cryopreserved at -140C. Overlapping peptide pools spanned the spike proteins of SARS-CoV-2 and the common cold coronaviruses HCoV-NL63, HCoV-OC43 and HCoV-229E. Genomic DNA was extracted from cultured CD4+ T cells with the QIAamp micro DNA kit.

Spanning cysteine to phenylalanine, the CDR3 consists of 13 amino acids. Only the CDR3 portion is preserved as DNA: 39 bases, with reading frame beginning at the first base. The germline V gene encodes CDR1 MDHEN and CDR2 SYDVKM. V is cut by 6 bases and J by 1 base, and the space between the germline ends is 9 bases. These data belong to a study of vaccination effects on CD4 cells after COVID-19 (dated by TCRdb to between 2020 and 2023). In terms of the full investigation: Two doses of either the BNT162b2 or the mRNA-1273 mRNA SARS-CoV-2 vaccine were administered to participants. In both COVID-19 convalescent patients and infection-naive vaccine recipients, the study compared SARS-CoV-2 spike-specific CD4+ TCR repertoires from before mRNA vaccination with those from after it. A total of 10 COVID-19 convalescent patients and a handful of SARS-CoV-2-naive healthy vaccine recipients were included in the full study. The Oncomine TCR Beta short-read assay on an Illumina iSeq 100 was used to sequence cultures from other donors in the study.

Results the study describes overall, beyond this receptor: Both infection-induced and vaccine-induced clones contracted markedly at late post-vaccination timepoints, which is consistent with waning T cell responses. The study was limited by a small number of convalescent patients and lacked early post-infection timepoints. In healthy vaccine recipients, vaccine-induced clones were almost all SARS-CoV-2 mono-reactive, with only 1 of 255 being cross-reactive with common cold coronaviruses.

Specimen: CD4+ T cells from PBMCs cultured with HCoV-OC43 spike peptides, collected before COVID-19 vaccination. This specimen's cell subset or site label, per the study, means: HCoV-OC43 spike overlapping peptide pool stimulation. The chain is assembled from TRBV28 and TRBJ1-2, with no reliable assignment of the D segment. This receptor was taken from a human donor who received a COVID-19 vaccine. The CDR3 loop reads CASSAGGNYGYTF. The nucleotides read TGTGCCAGCAGCGCGGGAGGTAACTATGGCTACACCTTC.